This is a list of T cell receptor beta chains from one sample in a study of molecular identifiers for immune sequencing clone quantification. TCRdb analysed the PCR reads with MiXCR anew, one entry per CDR3 protein. The sample lists a few hundred thousand distinct CDR3 sequences; about a quarter were seen once. Sequencing was performed on naive CD8+ T cells from blood, with Jurkat cell RNA spiked in. The receptors were sampled from a human donor in good health. Some libraries in this study had Jurkat cell RNA spiked in. CDR3s leave out the opening cysteine and the closing phenylalanine or tryptophan. Fields, in order: J gene, V gene, CDR3 protein.

>TRBJ2-7|TRBV6-1
ASTRDGSYEQY
>TRBJ2-3|TRBV27
ASTPGTSGRAVSDTQY
>TRBJ2-7|TRBV20-1
SARRADSYEQY
>TRBJ2-3|TRBV5-1
DSREDSTDTQY
>TRBJ1-1|TRBV5-6
ASSLSWGGPNTEAF
>TRBJ1-4|TRBV7-9
ASSLGRNEKLF
>TRBJ2-5|TRBV3-1
ASSQEPSGGPEETQY
>TRBJ1-5|TRBV2
ASITDRDDEPQH
>TRBJ2-3|TRBV29-1
SVDRTGDTQY
>TRBJ2-7|TRBV25-1
ASKDSSYGEQY
>TRBJ1-3|TRBV4-3
ASSPDISTGNTIY
>TRBJ2-6|TRBV28
ASSPRHRGPGANVLT
>TRBJ2-1|TRBV11-3
ASSTGLAADNEQF
>TRBJ2-1|TRBV7-9
ASSLTINEQF
>TRBJ2-3|TRBV2
ASSRGGSEARDTQY
>TRBJ1-6|TRBV20-1
SARDLESLNSPLH
>TRBJ2-7|TRBV29-1
SVATVLQGHEQY
>TRBJ2-7|TRBV20-1
SASSQLNSYEQY
>TRBJ1-2|TRBV7-9
ATKTANYGYT
>TRBJ1-4|TRBV2
ASRPVPGQGFNERLF
>TRBJ1-1|TRBV28
ASNGRSEAF
>TRBJ2-7|TRBV7-9
ASHTAYSYEQY
>TRBJ2-7|TRBV4-3
ASSQERTGQTYEQY
>TRBJ2-3|TRBV10-3
AIKTSEISTDTQY
>TRBJ2-3|TRBV10-3
ASSGETGLGGMTQY
>TRBJ1-1|TRBV30
AWRLQGAFSEAF
>TRBJ2-3|TRBV6-6
ASSYVAGGPTDTQY
>TRBJ2-3|TRBV19
ASRGYDLTDTQY
>TRBJ1-2|TRBV14
ASSQDLTEANYGYT
>TRBJ1-1|TRBV20-1
SARVGTGESLNTEAF
>TRBJ2-7|TRBV4-2
ASSQDQGAGYEQY
>TRBJ1-2|TRBV30
AWSVGAIYGYT
>TRBJ2-1|TRBV11-2
ASSPARLRSNEQF
>TRBJ2-6|TRBV6-5
ASSYSGANALT
>TRBJ2-1|TRBV11-2
ASSVSSGNYNEQF
>TRBJ2-1|TRBV11-3
ASSSKGEAGWEQF
>TRBJ1-1|TRBV27
ASSTRDRGYRDTEAF
>TRBJ2-6|TRBV21-1
ASSEKTREDSGANVLT
>TRBJ1-2|TRBV12-3/TRBV12-4
ASSLASHLPHGYT
>TRBJ2-7|TRBV27
ASSWRLGYEQY
>TRBJ2-2|TRBV6-2/TRBV6-3
ASSYNPGELF
>TRBJ1-2|TRBV11-2
ASSPPEDYGYT